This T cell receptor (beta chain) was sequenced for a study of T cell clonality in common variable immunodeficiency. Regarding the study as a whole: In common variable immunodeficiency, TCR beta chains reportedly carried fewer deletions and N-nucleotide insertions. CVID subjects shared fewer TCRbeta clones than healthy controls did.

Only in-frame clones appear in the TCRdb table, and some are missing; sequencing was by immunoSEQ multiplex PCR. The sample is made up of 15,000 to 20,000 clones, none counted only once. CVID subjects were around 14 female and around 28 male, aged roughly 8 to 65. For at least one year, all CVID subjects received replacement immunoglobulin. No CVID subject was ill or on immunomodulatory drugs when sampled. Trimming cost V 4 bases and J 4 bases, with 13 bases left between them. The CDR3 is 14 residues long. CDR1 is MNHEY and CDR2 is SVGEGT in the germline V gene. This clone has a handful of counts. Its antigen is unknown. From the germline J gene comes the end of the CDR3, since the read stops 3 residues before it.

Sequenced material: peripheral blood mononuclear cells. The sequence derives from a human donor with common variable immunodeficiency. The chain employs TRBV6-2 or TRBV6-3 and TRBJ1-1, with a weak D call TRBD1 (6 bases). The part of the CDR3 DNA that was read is TGTGCCAGCAGTTGGGGGGGGCTAGGCACTGAA. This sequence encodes CASSWGGLGTE. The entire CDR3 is CASSWGGLGTEAFF.